This TCR beta chain was found in a study of cytomegalovirus exposure and HLA in healthy donors. Study as a whole: A prior study identified just under 120 million unique TCR beta sequences from about 180 million T cells. The study's findings and limits: Investigators reported 150 to 200 TCR beta chains as tied to cytomegalovirus.

In the PCR, 60 Vbeta and 13 Jbeta primers were used. Original handling: In a later analysis, 80 million or so unique TCR beta chains included roughly 11 million shared by two or more donors. Assay used: immunoSEQ multiplex PCR; TCRdb lists only in-frame clones, some missing. The DNA gave D and trimming, while V, J and clone size come from that table. The sample contains 85,000 to 130,000 clones, about a tenth of which appear only once. Germline CDR1 is MNHNS and CDR2 is SASEGT. V dropped 6 bases and J dropped 6 bases, with 18 bases sitting between them. The CDR3 is made up of 14 amino acids. There are a few counts of this clone. Antigen unknown.

Input material: PBMCs. This chain joins TRBV6-1 and TRBJ2-7; D is ambiguous. The sequence derives from a man aged 35 to 55 in good health and CMV-seropositive. CDR3 sequence: CASSERGSRGEQYF. The CDR3 DNA sequence: TGTGCCAGCAGCGAGCGCGGATCTCGCGGCGAGCAGTACTTC.